One and the same sample provided the 2 T cell receptor beta chains below, sequenced in a study of cytomegalovirus exposure and HLA in healthy donors. The study ran its PCR with 60 Vbeta and 13 Jbeta primers. This table comes from immunoSEQ multiplex PCR, and its TCRdb copy is limited to in-frame clones, with some not included. The profile shows 150,000 to 200,000 clones, approximately 84% of them singletons. The source material was PBMCs. These receptor sequences come from a man aged 18 to 29 in good health and CMV-seropositive.

The chain joins TRBV7-6 to TRBJ2-1, with TRBD1 matching 10 bases. V shed 1 base and J 5 bases; nucleotides not matched to a gene: 8. Germline values: CDR1 SGHVS, CDR2 FNYEAQ. This CDR3 is built from 17 residues. In nucleotides, the CDR3 is TGTGCCAGCAGCTTAGGGGGGGGGACAGGGGCACACAATGAGCAGTTCTTC. Amino acid sequence: CASSLGGGTGAHNEQFF.

This sequence joins TRBV18 and TRBJ1-2; possible D gene TRBD1, 6 bases. This CDR3 has 16 residues. Trimming shortened V by 1 base and J by 5 bases, and 17 bases separated the two germline ends. CDR1 is KGHSH, CDR2 LQKENI, per germline. The CDR3 loop reads CASSPLGQQGRYGYTF. In nucleotides, the CDR3 is TGTGCCAGCTCACCACTGGGTCAGCAGGGGAGATATGGCTACACCTTC.